The 6 T cell receptor beta chains presented below share a single source sample, sequenced in a study of human T cells and chemical hapten exposure. The time point was: patch test 3, about 24 weeks after DPC sensitization. Noted treatment: therapeutic diphenylcyclopropenone sensitization with weekly scalp DPC. A single record per CDR3 protein comes from TCRdb applying MiXCR to the RACE reads. The table shows fewer than 80,000 distinct CDR3 sequences, with 9.5% to 11% occurring only once. This specimen was whole blood, taken in connection with sensitization to the hapten diphenylcyclopropenone (DPC). These receptors all stem from a woman younger than 45 with alopecia areata. Some clones in this sample may be carry-over from other donors' samples.

The CDR3 loop reads CASSPEDSNQPQHF. In DNA, the CDR3 is TGTGCCAGCTCACCTGAGGATAGCAATCAGCCCCAGCATTTT. The chain uses TRBV18 and TRBJ1-5; no clear D gene. Per germline, CDR1 KGHSH and CDR2 LQKENI. The CDR3 contains 14 residues. V lost 3 bases, J lost 0 bases, and 6 bases lay in between.

This clonotype was picked up a small number of times. The chain carries TRBV29-1 and TRBJ2-3; D ambiguous. The germline V gene encodes CDR1 SQVTM and CDR2 ANQGSEA. This CDR3 has 13 residues. Trimming cost V 2 bases and J 2 bases, with 8 bases left between them. CDR3 loop: CSVEPGLTDTQYF. The CDR3 nucleotides are TGCAGCGTTGAACCCGGGCTCACAGATACGCAGTATTTT.

This clonotype was seen a few times. This chain joins TRBV20-1 and TRBJ2-7; D remains ambiguous. In germline, CDR1 is DFQATT, CDR2 SNEGSKA (reference sequence). V was pared by 1 base and J by 6 bases, with 13 bases between. The CDR3 loop spans 13 amino acids. The CDR3 nucleotides are TGCAGTGCTAGAGGAGACGAATTATGCGAGCAGTACTTC. Its protein product is CSARGDELCEQYF.

The V call is TRBV6-2 or TRBV6-3, the J call TRBJ1-1; no clear D gene. V was trimmed by 2 bases and J by 1 base, leaving 5 bases between them. In germline, CDR1 is MNHEY, CDR2 SVGEGT. The CDR3 covers 13 residues. Here the CDR3 reads CASSYRGNTEAFF. CDR3 coding DNA: TGTGCCAGCAGTTACCGGGGGAACACTGAAGCTTTCTTT.

This chain connects TRBV11-3 to TRBJ2-5; no clear D. Trimming stripped 1 base from V and 5 bases from J, with 11 bases between. Germline values: CDR1 SGHNT, CDR2 YENEEA. The CDR3 length is 14 residues. The CDR3 region is CASSLGSDEETQYF. DNA of the CDR3: TGTGCCAGCAGCTTAGGGAGCGATGAGGAGACCCAGTACTTC.

V gene TRBV29-1 combines with J gene TRBJ1-1, with D perhaps TRBD1 (5 bases). The V end was cut by 7 bases, the J end by 1 base, with 13 bases between. CDR1 is SQVTM, CDR2 ANQGSEA, per germline. The CDR3 has 13 amino acids. In nucleotides, the CDR3 is TGCAGCGCCGCTGGGGGACCGAACACTGAAGCTTTCTTT. It encodes CSAAGGPNTEAFF. Together with reference TRBV29-1 and TRBJ1-1, the CDR3 gives the full variable domain: SAVISQKPSRDICQRGTSLTIQCQVDSQVTMMFWYRQQPGQSLTLIATANQGSEATYESGFVIDKFPISRPNLTFSTLTVSNMSPEDSSIYLCSAAGGPNTEAFFGQGTRLTVV.